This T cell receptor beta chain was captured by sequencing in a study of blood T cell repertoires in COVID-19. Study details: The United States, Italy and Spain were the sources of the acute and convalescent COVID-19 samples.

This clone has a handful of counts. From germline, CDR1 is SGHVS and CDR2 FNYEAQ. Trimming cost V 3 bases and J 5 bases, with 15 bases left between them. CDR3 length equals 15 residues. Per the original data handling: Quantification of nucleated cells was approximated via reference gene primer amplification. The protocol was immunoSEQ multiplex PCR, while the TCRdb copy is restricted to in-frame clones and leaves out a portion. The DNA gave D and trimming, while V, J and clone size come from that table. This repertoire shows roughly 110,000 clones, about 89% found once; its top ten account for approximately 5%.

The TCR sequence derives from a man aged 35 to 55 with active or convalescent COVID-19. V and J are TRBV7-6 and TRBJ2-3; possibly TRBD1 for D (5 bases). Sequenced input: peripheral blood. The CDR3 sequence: CASSFVGQGQDTQYF. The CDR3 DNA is TGTGCCAGCAGCTTTGTGGGGCAGGGCCAAGATACGCAGTATTTT. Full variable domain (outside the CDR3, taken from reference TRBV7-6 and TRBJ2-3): GAGVSQSPRYKVTKRGQDVALRCDPISGHVSLYWYRQALGQGPEFLTYFNYEAQQDKSGLPNDRFSAERPEGSISTLTIQRTEQRDSAMYRCASSFVGQGQDTQYFGPGTRLTVL.